This passage covers 18 T cell receptor beta chains from one sample sequenced in a study of cytomegalovirus exposure and HLA in healthy donors. Primers: 60 Vbeta forward and 13 Jbeta reverse. Assay: immunoSEQ multiplex PCR; the TCRdb copy retains only in-frame clones and omits some. The sample totals some 96,000 clones. Sequencing was done on a sample of PBMCs. The receptors come from a woman aged 25 to 45 in good health and CMV-seronegative.

This chain connects TRBV5-1 to TRBJ1-1; perhaps TRBD1 as D (6 bases). The germline V and J ends were trimmed by 0 bases and 10 bases, with 16 bases remaining between them. Germline CDR1 is SGHRS and CDR2 is YFSETQ. The CDR3 has 14 residues. The CDR3 reads CASSLDAGVQGAFF. The DNA of the CDR3 is TGCGCCAGCAGCTTGGATGCAGGGGTACAAGGAGCTTTCTTT.

V usage is TRBV4-1 and J usage is TRBJ2-5; 12 bases line up with TRBD1. Germline CDR1 is MGHRA and CDR2 is YSYEKL. The CDR3 runs 16 residues. With 1 base clipped from V and 5 bases from J, the junction kept 5 bases outside the gene matches. CDR3 coding DNA: TGCGCCAGCAGCCAAGGGGACAGGGGGCTTTTCGAGACCCAGTACTTC. Protein: CASSQGDRGLFETQYF.

The rearrangement links TRBV15 to TRBJ2-1; D gene uncertain. V was shortened by 1 base and J by 5 bases, with 3 bases between the two germline ends. The CDR3 loop spans 12 amino acids. Germline values: CDR1 LNHNV, CDR2 YYDKDF (reference sequence). The CDR3 sequence is CATSRVNNEQFF. The CDR3 region has the DNA TGTGCCACCAGCAGAGTCAACAATGAGCAGTTCTTC.

The V gene is TRBV6-4, the J gene TRBJ2-3; 9 bases line up with TRBD2. Trimming cost V 1 base and J 1 base; bases outside gene matches: 0. CDR3 length: 15 amino acids. Germline V gene data show CDR1 as MRHNA and CDR2 as SNTAGT. In DNA form, the CDR3 reads TGTGCCAGCAGTGACTTAGCGGGGGGCACAGATACGCAGTATTTT. It translates to CASSDLAGGTDTQYF.

V usage is TRBV19 and J usage is TRBJ1-2; 9 bases map to TRBD1. The V gene's germline CDR1 is LNHDA and CDR2 SQIVND (reference sequence). This CDR3 region has 15 residues. Losses at the gene ends were 7 bases for V and 6 bases for J; bases not matched to a gene: 12. For the CDR3, the DNA is TGTGCCAGTATGGTTGGGACAGGGAGGAAGGATGGCTACACCTTC. Translated: CASMVGTGRKDGYTF. Combining the CDR3 with reference TRBV19 and TRBJ1-2 gives the whole variable domain DGGITQSPKYLFRKEGQNVTLSCEQNLNHDAMYWYRQDPGQGLRLIYYSQIVNDFQKGDIAEGYSVSREKKESFPLTVTSAQKNPTAFYLCASMVGTGRKDGYTFGSGTRLTVV.

This chain joins TRBV11-2 and TRBJ1-1, with D perhaps TRBD1 (5 bases). The CDR3 is 17 amino acids. The V end lost 3 bases, the J end lost 4 bases, and 21 bases lay between the germline ends. Germline V gene data show CDR1 as SGHAT and CDR2 as FQNNGV. CDR3 region: CASSFPYTGVLATEAFF. In nucleotides, the CDR3 is TGTGCCAGCAGCTTCCCTTATACAGGAGTACTAGCCACTGAAGCTTTCTTT.

The chain is built from TRBV7-3 and TRBJ2-1; the D gene is possibly TRBD2 (6 bases). V lost 5 bases and J lost 3, with 20 bases in between. Germline CDR1 SGHTA, CDR2 FQGTGA. This CDR3 region has 17 residues. The CDR3 sequence is CASSDHPDSGDYNEQFF. The CDR3 nucleotides read TGTGCCAGCAGCGACCACCCAGATAGCGGAGACTACAATGAGCAGTTCTTC.

The CDR3 sequence is CSVETTKPYEQYF. The DNA for the CDR3 is TGCAGCGTTGAAACCACTAAACCCTACGAGCAGTACTTC. V gene TRBV29-1 combines with J gene TRBJ2-7; D unclear. The CDR3 consists of 13 residues. Germline-derived CDR1 and CDR2 are SQVTM and ANQGSEA. Between the trimmed V and J ends, which lost 2 bases and 2 bases, there was a span of 10 bases.

V usage is TRBV7-8 and J usage is TRBJ1-2, with D maybe TRBD1 (5 bases). V lost 1 base to trimming and J lost 3 bases, with 21 bases between them. Germline lookup yields CDR1 SGHVS and CDR2 FQNEAQ. The CDR3 has 18 amino acids. CDR3 residues: CASSLVGYTGDRDYGYTF. Here the CDR3 DNA reads TGTGCCAGCAGCTTAGTGGGCTATACAGGAGACCGGGACTATGGCTACACCTTC.

The chain recombines TRBV2 with TRBJ1-2; 8 bases agree with TRBD1. The CDR3 has 14 amino acids. Germline CDR1 SNHLY, CDR2 FYNNEI. Losses at the gene ends were 9 bases for V and 7 bases for J; bases not matched to a gene: 13. The CDR3 DNA is TGTGCCAGAGAGTCCGGGACAGGCGCTTTTGGCTACACCTTC. Protein sequence: CARESGTGAFGYTF. Full variable domain (rest looked up from reference TRBV2 and TRBJ1-2): EPEVTQTPSHQVTQMGQEVILRCVPISNHLYFYWYRQILGQKVEFLVSFYNNEISEKSEIFDDQFSVERPDGSNFTLKIRSTKLEDSAMYFCARESGTGAFGYTFGSGTRLTVV.

The V call is TRBV7-9, the J call TRBJ2-7; weak D call: TRBD1 (6 bases). Per the germline V gene, CDR1 is SEHNR and CDR2 is FQNEAQ (reference sequence). Trimming shortened V by 5 bases and J by 0 bases, and 14 bases separated the two germline ends. CDR3 length equals 15 residues. CDR3 loop: CASSPYTGLSYEQYF. The CDR3 DNA sequence: TGTGCCAGCAGCCCCTACACAGGGCTCTCCTACGAGCAGTACTTC.

CDR3 in DNA: TGTGCCAGCAGTGCTTACTCCTACGAGCAGTACTTC. This sequence encodes CASSAYSYEQYF. The chain recombines TRBV6-1 with TRBJ2-5; no firm D call. The J call may be incorrect, as the DNA end agrees better with TRBJ2-7. The CDR3 is made up of 12 amino acids. Germline V lookup: CDR1 MNHNS, CDR2 SASEGT.

The chain combines TRBV4-1 with TRBJ1-4; D gene ambiguous. V was pared by 0 bases and J by 3 bases, with 11 bases between. Germline values: CDR1 MGHRA, CDR2 YSYEKL. The CDR3 consists of 16 residues. CDR3 protein: CASSQDYELSNEKLFF. DNA of the CDR3: TGCGCCAGCAGCCAAGATTACGAGCTATCTAATGAAAAACTGTTTTTT.

V usage is TRBV19 and J usage is TRBJ2-7; possibly TRBD2 for D (5 bases). This CDR3 contains 15 residues. Germline CDR1 reads LNHDA; CDR2 reads SQIVND (reference sequence). The V end lost 0 bases, the J end lost 1 base, and 10 bases lay between the germline ends. For the CDR3, the DNA is TGTGCCAGTAGTATAGACGAAACGGGGTCCTACGAGCAGTACTTC. This translates into CASSIDETGSYEQYF. Drawing the rest from reference TRBV19 and TRBJ2-7, the complete variable domain is DGGITQSPKYLFRKEGQNVTLSCEQNLNHDAMYWYRQDPGQGLRLIYYSQIVNDFQKGDIAEGYSVSREKKESFPLTVTSAQKNPTAFYLCASSIDETGSYEQYFGPGTRLTVT.

This chain links TRBV6-5 with TRBJ2-3, with 9 bases matching TRBD1. V trimming: 6 bases; J trimming: 3 bases; junction bases outside the gene matches: 1. This CDR3 has 13 amino acids. Germline V gives CDR1 MNHEY, CDR2 SVGAGI. For the CDR3, the DNA is TGTGCCAGCAGGGACAGGGGAACAGATACGCAGTATTTT. This sequence encodes CASRDRGTDTQYF.

This chain connects TRBV5-4 to TRBJ2-7, with TRBD2 as a possible D gene (6 bases). CDR3 size: 13 residues. Germline V gives CDR1 SGHNT, CDR2 YYREEE (reference sequence). With 3 bases removed from V and 4 bases from J, the gap between germline ends came to 11 bases. The chain's CDR3 is CASSSPREYEQYF. The CDR3 nucleotides read TGTGCCAGCAGCTCGCCCCGGGAGTACGAGCAGTACTTC.

The V and J genes are TRBV27 and TRBJ2-3; 7 bases are a match to TRBD1. Germline lookup yields CDR1 MNHEY and CDR2 SMNVEV (reference sequence). The ends lost 2 bases at V and 1 base at J; junction bases unmatched: 0. There are 14 residues in the CDR3. CDR3 sequence (DNA): TGTGCCAGCAGTTTAGGACAGGGCACAGATACGCAGTATTTT. It yields the protein CASSLGQGTDTQYF.

The chain carries TRBV9 and TRBJ2-2, with D possibly TRBD1 on 5 matching bases. The CDR3 spans 14 residues. Germline loops: CDR1 SGDLS, CDR2 YYNGEE. V lost 7 bases and J lost 3, with 13 bases in between. CDR3 DNA sequence: TGTGCCAGCCGCATTCGCAGGGACACCGGGGAGCTGTTTTTT. Translation: CASRIRRDTGELFF.